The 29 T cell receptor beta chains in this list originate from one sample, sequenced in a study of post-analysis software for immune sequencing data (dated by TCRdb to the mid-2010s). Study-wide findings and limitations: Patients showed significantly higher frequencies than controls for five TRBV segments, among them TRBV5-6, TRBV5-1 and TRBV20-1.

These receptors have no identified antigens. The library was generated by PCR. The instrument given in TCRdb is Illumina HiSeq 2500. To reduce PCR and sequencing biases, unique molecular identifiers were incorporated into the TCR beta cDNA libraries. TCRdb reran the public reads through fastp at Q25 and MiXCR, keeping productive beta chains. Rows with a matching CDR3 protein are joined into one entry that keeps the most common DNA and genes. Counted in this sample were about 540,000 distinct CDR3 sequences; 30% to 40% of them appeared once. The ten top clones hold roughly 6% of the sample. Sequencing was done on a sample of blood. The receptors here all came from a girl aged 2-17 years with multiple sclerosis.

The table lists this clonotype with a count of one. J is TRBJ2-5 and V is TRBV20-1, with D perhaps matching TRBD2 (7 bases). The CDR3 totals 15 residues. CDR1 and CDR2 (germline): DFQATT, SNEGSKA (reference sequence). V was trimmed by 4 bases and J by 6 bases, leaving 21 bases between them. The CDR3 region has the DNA TGCAGTGCTACCAGAGGTGTTGGGGGGGCAAAGACCCAGTACTTC. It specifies CSATRGVGGAKTQYF.

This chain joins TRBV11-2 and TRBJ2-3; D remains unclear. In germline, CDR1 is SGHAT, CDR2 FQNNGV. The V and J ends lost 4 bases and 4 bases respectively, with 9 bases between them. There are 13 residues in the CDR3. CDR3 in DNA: TGTGCCAGCAGCTCGATTCTCGCAGATACGCAGTATTTT. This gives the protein CASSSILADTQYF.

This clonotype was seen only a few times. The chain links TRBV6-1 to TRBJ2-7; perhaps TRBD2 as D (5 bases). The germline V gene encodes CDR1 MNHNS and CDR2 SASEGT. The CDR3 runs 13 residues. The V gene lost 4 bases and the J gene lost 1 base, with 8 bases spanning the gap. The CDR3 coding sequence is TGTGCCAGCAGTGGCCGGGAATCCTACGAGCAGTACTTC. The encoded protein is CASSGRESYEQYF.

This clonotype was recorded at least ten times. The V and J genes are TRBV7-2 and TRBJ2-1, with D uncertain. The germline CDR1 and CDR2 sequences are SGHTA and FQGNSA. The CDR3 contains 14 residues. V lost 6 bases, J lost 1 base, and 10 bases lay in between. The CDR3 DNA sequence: TGTGCCAGCAGTCCTCGAACATCCTACAATGAGCAGTTCTTC. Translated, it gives CASSPRTSYNEQFF. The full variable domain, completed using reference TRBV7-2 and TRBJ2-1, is GAGVSQSPSNKVTEKGKDVELRCDPISGHTALYWYRQSLGQGLEFLIYFQGNSAPDKSGLPSDRFSAERTGGSVSTLTIQRTQQEDSAVYLCASSPRTSYNEQFFGPGTRLTVL.

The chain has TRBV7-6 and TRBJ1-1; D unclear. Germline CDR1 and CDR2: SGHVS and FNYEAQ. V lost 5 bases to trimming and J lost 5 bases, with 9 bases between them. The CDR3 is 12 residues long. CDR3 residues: CASSGLGTEAFF. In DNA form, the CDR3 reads TGTGCCAGCAGCGGCTTAGGGACTGAAGCTTTCTTT.

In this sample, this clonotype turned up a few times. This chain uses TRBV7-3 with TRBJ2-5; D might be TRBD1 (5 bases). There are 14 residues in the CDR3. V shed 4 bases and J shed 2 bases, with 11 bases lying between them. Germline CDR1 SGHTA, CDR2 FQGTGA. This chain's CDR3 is CASSSSGWQETQYF. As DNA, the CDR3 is TGTGCCAGCAGCTCCTCAGGGTGGCAAGAGACCCAGTACTTC.

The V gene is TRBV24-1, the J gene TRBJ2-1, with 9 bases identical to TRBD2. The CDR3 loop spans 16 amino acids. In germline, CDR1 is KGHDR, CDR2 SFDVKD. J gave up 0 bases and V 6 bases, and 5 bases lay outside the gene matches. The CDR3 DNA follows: TGTGCCACCAGTTGGAGCGGGGGGAGCTCCTACAATGAGCAGTTCTTC. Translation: CATSWSGGSSYNEQFF.

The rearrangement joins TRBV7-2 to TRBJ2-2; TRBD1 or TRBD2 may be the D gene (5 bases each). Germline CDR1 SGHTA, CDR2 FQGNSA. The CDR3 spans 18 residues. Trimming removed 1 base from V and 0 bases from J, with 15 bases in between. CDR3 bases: TGTGCCAGCAGCTTAGTAAGGGTGGGACGGCCGAACACCGGGGAGCTGTTTTTT. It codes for CASSLVRVGRPNTGELFF.

The CDR3 loop reads CASSLAGPGNEKLFF. The CDR3 bases are TGTGCCAGCAGCTTAGCGGGGCCGGGAAATGAAAAACTGTTTTTT. The chain recombines TRBV7-9 with TRBJ1-4; possible D gene TRBD1, 5 bases. This CDR3 comprises 15 residues. The V gene's germline CDR1 is SEHNR and CDR2 FQNEAQ (reference sequence). V lost 0 bases, J lost 5 bases, and 10 bases lay in between.

CDR3 protein: CASSMDGSYEQYF. The CDR3 DNA reads TGCGCCAGCAGTATGGATGGATCCTACGAGCAGTACTTC. V usage is TRBV5-1 and J usage is TRBJ2-7; D is unclear. V was clipped by 5 bases and J by 1 base, with 10 bases between them. The CDR3 spans 13 residues. The V gene's germline CDR1 is SGHRS and CDR2 YFSETQ.

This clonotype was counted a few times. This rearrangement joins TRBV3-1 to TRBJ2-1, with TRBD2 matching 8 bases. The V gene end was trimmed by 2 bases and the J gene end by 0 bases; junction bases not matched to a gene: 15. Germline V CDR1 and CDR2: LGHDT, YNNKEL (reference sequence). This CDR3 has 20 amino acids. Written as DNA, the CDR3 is TGTGCCAGCAGCCAATTGATGGGACTAGGAAAGGGGAGCTCCTACAATGAGCAGTTCTTC. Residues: CASSQLMGLGKGSSYNEQFF.

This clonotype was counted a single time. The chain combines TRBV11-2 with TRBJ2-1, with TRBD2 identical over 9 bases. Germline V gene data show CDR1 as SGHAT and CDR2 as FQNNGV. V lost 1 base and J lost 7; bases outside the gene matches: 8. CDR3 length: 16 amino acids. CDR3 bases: TGTGCCAGCAGCTTAGTCGCGGGGGGGCGGAGTAATGAGCAGTTCTTC. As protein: CASSLVAGGRSNEQFF.

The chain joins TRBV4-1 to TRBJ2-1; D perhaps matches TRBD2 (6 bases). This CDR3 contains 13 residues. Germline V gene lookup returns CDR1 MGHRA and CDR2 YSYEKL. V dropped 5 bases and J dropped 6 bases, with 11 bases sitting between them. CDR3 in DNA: TGCGCCAGCAGCGCCGGGAGTACCAATGAGCAGTTCTTC. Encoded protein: CASSAGSTNEQFF.

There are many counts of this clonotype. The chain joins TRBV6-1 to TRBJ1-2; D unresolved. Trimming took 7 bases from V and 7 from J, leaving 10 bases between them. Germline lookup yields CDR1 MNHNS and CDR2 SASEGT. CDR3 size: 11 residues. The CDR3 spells CASKESSGYTF. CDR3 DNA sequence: TGTGCCAGCAAGGAGAGCTCTGGCTACACCTTC.

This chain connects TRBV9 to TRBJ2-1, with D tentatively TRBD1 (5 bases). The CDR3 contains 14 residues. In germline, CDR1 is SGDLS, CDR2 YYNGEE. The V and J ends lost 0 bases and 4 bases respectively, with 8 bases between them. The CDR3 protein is CASSVETAYNEQFF. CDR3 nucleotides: TGTGCCAGCAGCGTAGAGACAGCATACAATGAGCAGTTCTTC.

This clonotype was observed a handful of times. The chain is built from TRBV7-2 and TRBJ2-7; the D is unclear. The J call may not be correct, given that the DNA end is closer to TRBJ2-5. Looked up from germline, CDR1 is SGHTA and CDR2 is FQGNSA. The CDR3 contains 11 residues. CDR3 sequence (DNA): TGTGCCAGCAGTAGTGGGCAGACCCAGTACTTC. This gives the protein CASSSGQTQYF.

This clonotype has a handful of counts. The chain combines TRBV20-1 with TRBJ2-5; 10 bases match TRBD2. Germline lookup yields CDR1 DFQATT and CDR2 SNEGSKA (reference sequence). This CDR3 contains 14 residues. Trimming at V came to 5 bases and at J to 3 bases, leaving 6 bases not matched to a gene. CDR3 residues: CSALLAGIKETQYF. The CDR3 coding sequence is TGCAGTGCTCTACTAGCGGGGATAAAAGAGACCCAGTACTTC.

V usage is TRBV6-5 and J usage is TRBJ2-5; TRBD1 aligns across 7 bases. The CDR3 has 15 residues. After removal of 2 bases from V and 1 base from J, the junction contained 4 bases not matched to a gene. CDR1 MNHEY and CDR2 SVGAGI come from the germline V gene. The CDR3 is CASSYKGAPQETQYF. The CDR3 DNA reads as TGTGCCAGCAGTTACAAGGGGGCCCCCCAAGAGACCCAGTACTTC.

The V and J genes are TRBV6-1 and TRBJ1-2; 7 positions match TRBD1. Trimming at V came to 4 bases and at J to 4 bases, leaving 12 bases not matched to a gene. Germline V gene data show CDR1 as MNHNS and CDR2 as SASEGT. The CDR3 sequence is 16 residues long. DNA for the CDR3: TGTGCCAGCAGTGGATTCGGACAGGAAGGCATCTATGGCTACACCTTC. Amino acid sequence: CASSGFGQEGIYGYTF.

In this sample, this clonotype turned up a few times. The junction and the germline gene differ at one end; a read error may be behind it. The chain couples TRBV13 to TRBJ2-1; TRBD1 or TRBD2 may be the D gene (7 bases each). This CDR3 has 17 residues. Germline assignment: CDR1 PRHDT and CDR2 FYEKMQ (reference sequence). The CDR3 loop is CASSLLMGPSGGDEQFF. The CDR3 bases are TGTGCTAGCAGCTTACTAATGGGACCGTCAGGGGGGGATGAGCAGTTCTTC.

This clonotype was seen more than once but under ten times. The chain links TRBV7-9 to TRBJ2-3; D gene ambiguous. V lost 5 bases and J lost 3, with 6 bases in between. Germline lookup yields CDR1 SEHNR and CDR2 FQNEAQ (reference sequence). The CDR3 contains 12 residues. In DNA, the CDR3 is TGTGCCAGCAGCGCCCAGACAGATACGCAGTATTTT. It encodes CASSAQTDTQYF.

The CDR3 coding sequence is TGTGCCACCAGCAGAGATTTGCCGGGACGGTGGAACACTGAAGCTTTCTTT. Amino acids: CATSRDLPGRWNTEAFF. The chain couples TRBV15 to TRBJ1-1, with TRBD1 as a possible D gene (5 bases). Germline assignment: CDR1 LNHNV and CDR2 YYDKDF (reference sequence). Trimming left V 0 bases short and J 1 base short, with 15 bases between. The CDR3 is 17 amino acids.

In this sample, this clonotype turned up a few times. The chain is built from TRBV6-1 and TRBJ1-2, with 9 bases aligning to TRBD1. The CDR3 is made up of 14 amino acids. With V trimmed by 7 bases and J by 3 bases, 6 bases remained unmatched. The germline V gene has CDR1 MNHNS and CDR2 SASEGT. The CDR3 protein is CASNSGTGHYGYTF. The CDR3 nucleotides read TGTGCCAGCAATTCCGGGACAGGGCACTATGGCTACACCTTC.

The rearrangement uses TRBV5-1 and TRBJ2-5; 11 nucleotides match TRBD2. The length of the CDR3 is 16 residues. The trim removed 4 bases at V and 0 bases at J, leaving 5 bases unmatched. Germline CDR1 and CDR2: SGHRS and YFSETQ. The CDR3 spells CASSLRLAGNQETQYF. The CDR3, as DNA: TGCGCCAGCAGCCTGCGACTAGCGGGGAACCAAGAGACCCAGTACTTC.

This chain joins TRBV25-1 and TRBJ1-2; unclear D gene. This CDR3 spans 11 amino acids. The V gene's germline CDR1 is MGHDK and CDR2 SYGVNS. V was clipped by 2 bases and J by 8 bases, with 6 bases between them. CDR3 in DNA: TGTGCCAGCAGTGAAATCGGCGGCTACACCTTC. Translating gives CASSEIGGYTF.

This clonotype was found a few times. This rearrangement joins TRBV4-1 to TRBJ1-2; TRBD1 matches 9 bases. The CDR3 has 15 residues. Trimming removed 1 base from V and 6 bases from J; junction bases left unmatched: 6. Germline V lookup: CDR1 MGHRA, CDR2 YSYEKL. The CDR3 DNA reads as TGCGCCAGCAGCCAAGGGACAGGGGTTACAAATGGCTACACCTTC. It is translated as CASSQGTGVTNGYTF.

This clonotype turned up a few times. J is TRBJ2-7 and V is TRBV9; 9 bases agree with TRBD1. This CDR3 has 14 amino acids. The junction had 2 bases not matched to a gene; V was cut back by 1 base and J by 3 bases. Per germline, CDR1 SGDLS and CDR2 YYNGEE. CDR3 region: CASSVTGGGYEQYF. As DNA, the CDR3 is TGTGCCAGCAGCGTAACAGGGGGCGGCTACGAGCAGTACTTC.

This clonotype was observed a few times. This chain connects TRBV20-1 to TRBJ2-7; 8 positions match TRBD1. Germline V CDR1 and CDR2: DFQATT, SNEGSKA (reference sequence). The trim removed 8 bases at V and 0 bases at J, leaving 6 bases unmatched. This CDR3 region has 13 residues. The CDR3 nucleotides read TGCAGTCCGACAGGGGCGAGCTCCTACGAGCAGTACTTC. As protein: CSPTGASSYEQYF.

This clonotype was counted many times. The DNA for the CDR3 is TGTGCCAGCAGCTTAGCGGGGCAGGGGAGCAATCAGCCCCAGCATTTT. This translates into CASSLAGQGSNQPQHF. The chain uses TRBV7-9 and TRBJ1-5; weak D call: TRBD1 (6 bases). Trimming removed 0 bases from V and 1 base from J, with 10 bases in between. From germline, CDR1 is SEHNR and CDR2 FQNEAQ (reference sequence). This CDR3 has 16 residues.